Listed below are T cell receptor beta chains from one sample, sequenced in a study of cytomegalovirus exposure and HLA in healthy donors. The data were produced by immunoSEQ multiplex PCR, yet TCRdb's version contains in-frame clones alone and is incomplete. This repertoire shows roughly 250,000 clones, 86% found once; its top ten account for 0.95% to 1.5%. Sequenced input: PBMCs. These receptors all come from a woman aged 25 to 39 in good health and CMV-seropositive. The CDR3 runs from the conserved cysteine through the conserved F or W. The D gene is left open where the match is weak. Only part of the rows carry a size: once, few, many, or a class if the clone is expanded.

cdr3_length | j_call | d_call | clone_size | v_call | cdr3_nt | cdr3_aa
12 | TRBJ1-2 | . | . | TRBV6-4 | TGTGCCAGGTATCAGGTAAACTATGGCTACACCTTC | CARYQVNYGYTF
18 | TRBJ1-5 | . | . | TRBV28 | TGTGCCAGCAGTTTAGTACAGGGAGGGGCCTATAGCAATCAGCCCCAGCATTTT | CASSLVQGGAYSNQPQHF
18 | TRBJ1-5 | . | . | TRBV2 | TGTGCCAGCAGTGAACCAAAATCCACCCCGGGGGGGGAACAGCCCCAGCATTTT | CASSEPKSTPGGEQPQHF
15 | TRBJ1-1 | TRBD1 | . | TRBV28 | TGTGCCAGCACCGTTCCGGGACAGGGGGCCACTGAAGCTTTCTTT | CASTVPGQGATEAFF
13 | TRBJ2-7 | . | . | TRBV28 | TGTGCCAGCCACCCCCGACAGCCCTACGAGCAGTACTTC | CASHPRQPYEQYF
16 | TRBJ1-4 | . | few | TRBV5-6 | TGTGCCAGCAGCCACACGTCTCAGGGGACTAATGAAAAACTGTTTTTT | CASSHTSQGTNEKLFF
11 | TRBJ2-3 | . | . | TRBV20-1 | TGCAGTGCTAGAGCCCAGGGTACGCAGTATTTT | CSARAQGTQYF
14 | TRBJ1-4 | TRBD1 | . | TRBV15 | TGTGCCACCAGCAGACGGACAGGGTATGAAAAACTGTTTTTT | CATSRRTGYEKLFF
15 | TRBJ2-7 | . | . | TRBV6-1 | TGTGCCACCCGTCCGGGGACTGTATCCTCCTACGAGCAGTACTTC | CATRPGTVSSYEQYF
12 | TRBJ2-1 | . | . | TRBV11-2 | TGTGCCAGCAGCCCAGTATACAATGAGCAGTTCTTC | CASSPVYNEQFF
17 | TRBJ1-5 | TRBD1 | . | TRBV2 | TGTGCCAGCAGAGGGACAGCAGGGATGAGGGACAATCAGCCCCAGCATTTT | CASRGTAGMRDNQPQHF